This record concerns one T cell receptor beta chain sequence. Its antigen is unknown. Nothing much larger sits one base from this clone, and base qualities are not available. The data originate from a study of T cell changes during pregnancy in multiple sclerosis (dated by TCRdb to about 2019). Regarding the complete study: In women with multiple sclerosis, the researchers looked at how the T cell repertoire shifted as pregnancy progressed.

CDR1 and CDR2, looked up from the germline V gene (reference sequence), are MNHEY and SMNVEV. Trimmed from V: 2 bases; trimmed from J: 0 bases; junction bases lacking a gene match: 6. The CDR3 has 17 amino acids, counting the end cysteine and phenylalanine. Only CDR3 DNA is held: 51 bases, read in frame from base 1. To prepare the library, the immunoSEQ multiplex PCR assay was applied. Held by TCRdb, this immuneACCESS table contains in-frame sequences only and omits some clones. Under half of the omission traces to an unresolved V gene where checked; the cause of the rest is unknown. In all, the sample holds more than 20,000 clones, and 80% to 95% of those were seen once. 6.8% of the sample lies in the top ten.

The material was CD8+ T cells from peripheral blood mononuclear cells, obtained in the third trimester of pregnancy. The sequence derives from a female donor with multiple sclerosis, enrolled in a pregnancy study. This chain is built from TRBV27 and TRBJ1-1, and TRBD1 aligns with 10 junction nucleotides. Read as DNA, the sequence is TGTGCCAGCAGTTTAAGGGGACAGGGGACTATGAACACTGAAGCTTTCTTT. Translated, this gives CASSLRGQGTMNTEAFF.